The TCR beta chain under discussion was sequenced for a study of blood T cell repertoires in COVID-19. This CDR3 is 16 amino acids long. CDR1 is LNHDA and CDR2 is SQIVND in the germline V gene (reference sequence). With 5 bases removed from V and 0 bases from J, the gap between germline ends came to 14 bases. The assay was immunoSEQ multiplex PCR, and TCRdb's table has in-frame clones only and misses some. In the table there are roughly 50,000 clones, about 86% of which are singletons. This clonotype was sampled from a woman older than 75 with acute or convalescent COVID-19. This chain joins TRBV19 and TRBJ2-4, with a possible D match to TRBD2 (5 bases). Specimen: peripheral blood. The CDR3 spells CASSPGGLLAKNIQYF. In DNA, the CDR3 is TGTGCCAGTAGTCCTGGAGGATTATTAGCCAAAAACATTCAGTACTTC.